This T cell receptor (beta chain) was obtained from a study of Graves' ophthalmopathy and Graves' hyperthyroidism. The authors amplified TCR beta CDR3 regions, and they did so from RNA transcripts for repertoire sequencing. In the first round, RT-PCR was carried out with HTBI primers, and a multiplex PCR formed the second round. TCRdb re-derived calls from the multiplex PCR reads in MiXCR, one entry per CDR3 protein. The table records some 160,000 distinct CDR3 sequences, 39% of them present only once. This CDR3 is built from 14 residues. V was clipped by 7 bases and J by 2 bases, with 16 bases between them. Germline V gene sequence: CDR1 SGDLS, CDR2 YYNGEE. This clonotype came up many times.

The material sequenced was peripheral blood. The rearrangement uses TRBV9 and TRBJ2-7; D is possibly TRBD1 or TRBD2 (5 bases each). This TCR derives from a man aged 30 to 39 with Graves' ophthalmopathy. CDR3 sequence: CASGPLGDAYEQYF. CDR3 bases: TGTGCCAGCGGCCCCCTTGGGGACGCCTACGAGCAGTACTTC.